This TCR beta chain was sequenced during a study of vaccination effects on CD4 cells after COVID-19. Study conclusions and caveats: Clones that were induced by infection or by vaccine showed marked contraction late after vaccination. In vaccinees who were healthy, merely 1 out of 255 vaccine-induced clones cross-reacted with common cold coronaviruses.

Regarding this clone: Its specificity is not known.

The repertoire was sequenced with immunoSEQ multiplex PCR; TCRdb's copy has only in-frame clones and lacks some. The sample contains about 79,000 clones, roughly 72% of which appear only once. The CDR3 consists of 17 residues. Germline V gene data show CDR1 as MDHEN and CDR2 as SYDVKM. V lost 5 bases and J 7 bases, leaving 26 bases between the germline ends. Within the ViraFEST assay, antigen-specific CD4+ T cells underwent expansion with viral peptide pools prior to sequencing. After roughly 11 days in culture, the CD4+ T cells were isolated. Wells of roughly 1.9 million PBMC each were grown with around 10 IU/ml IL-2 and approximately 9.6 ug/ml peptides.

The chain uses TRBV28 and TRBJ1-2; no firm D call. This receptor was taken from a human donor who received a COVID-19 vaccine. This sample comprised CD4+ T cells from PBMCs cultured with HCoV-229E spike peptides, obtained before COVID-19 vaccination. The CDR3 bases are TGTGCCAGCAGTGGCCCCGAGTCCTCTCGCGCATTTGGTGGCTACACCTTC. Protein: CASSGPESSRAFGGYTF.